A single sample is the source of the 9 T cell receptor beta chains below, sequenced in a study of human T cells and chemical hapten exposure. TCRdb fed the RACE reads into MiXCR, producing one record per CDR3 protein. The sample has just under 350,000 distinct CDR3 sequences, around 7% seen once. Documented time point: patch test 1, 2 weeks after DPC sensitization. Treatment: therapeutic diphenylcyclopropenone sensitization with weekly scalp DPC. The source material was whole blood, sampled in connection with sensitization to the hapten diphenylcyclopropenone (DPC). The receptors were gathered from a woman younger than 30 with alopecia areata. Some clones in this sample may be carry-over from other donors' samples.

This clonotype was seen more than once but under ten times. This chain connects TRBV29-1 to TRBJ2-1, with 11 bases that match TRBD2. V dropped 3 bases and J dropped 2; count of bases not matched to a gene: 3. The CDR3 contains 15 residues. The germline V gene encodes CDR1 SQVTM and CDR2 ANQGSEA. Here the CDR3 reads CSVELAGGTYNEQFF. The CDR3, as DNA: TGCAGCGTTGAGCTAGCGGGGGGTACCTACAATGAGCAGTTCTTC.

This clonotype was observed at least ten times. This chain uses TRBV20-1 with TRBJ2-4; unclear D gene. The CDR3 is made up of 14 amino acids. The germline gives CDR1 DFQATT, CDR2 SNEGSKA (reference sequence). Trimming removed 5 bases from V and 1 base from J, with 12 bases in between. CDR3 sequence: CSAPAGPAKNIQYF. In DNA form, the CDR3 reads TGCAGTGCTCCAGCCGGACCCGCCAAAAACATTCAGTACTTC.

This clonotype showed up just a few times. This sequence joins TRBV6-1 and TRBJ2-1; the match to TRBD2 covers 9 bases. From germline, CDR1 is MNHNS and CDR2 SASEGT. V shed 1 base and J 7 bases; nucleotides not matched to a gene: 8. The CDR3 has 16 residues. The CDR3 region is CASSEDPLAGWNEQFF. In DNA form, the CDR3 reads TGTGCCAGCAGTGAAGACCCCCTAGCGGGGTGGAATGAGCAGTTCTTC.

The chain links TRBV7-9 to TRBJ2-3; 7 nucleotides line up with TRBD1. Germline-derived CDR1 and CDR2 are SEHNR and FQNEAQ (reference sequence). The CDR3 spans 16 residues. J gave up 0 bases and V 2 bases, and 5 bases lay outside the gene matches. The CDR3 DNA reads as TGTGCCAGCAGCTTATCCCAGACAGGGAGCACAGATACGCAGTATTTT. Translating gives CASSLSQTGSTDTQYF.

The chain is built from TRBV7-9 and TRBJ1-1; D gene ambiguous. CDR3 length: 13 amino acids. Germline CDR1 reads SEHNR; CDR2 reads FQNEAQ (reference sequence). Between the trimmed V and J ends, which lost 8 bases and 0 bases, there was a span of 10 bases. The CDR3 is CASAKQMNTEAFF. DNA for the CDR3: TGTGCCAGCGCGAAACAGATGAACACTGAAGCTTTCTTT.

The chain links TRBV5-5 to TRBJ1-4; TRBD1 matches at 8 bases. With 4 bases clipped from V and 4 bases from J, the junction kept 6 bases outside the gene matches. This CDR3 is built from 15 residues. Germline V gene sequence: CDR1 SGHKS, CDR2 YYEKEE (reference sequence). The CDR3 region is CASSGQGALNEKLFF. CDR3 DNA: TGTGCCAGCAGCGGTCAGGGGGCGCTTAATGAAAAACTGTTTTTT.

This clonotype was recorded a few times. The CDR3 DNA reads as TGTGCCAGCAGCTCCGTCGGAGAGGCCGCGAACACTGAAGCTTTCTTT. Translating it yields CASSSVGEAANTEAFF. V and J are TRBV28 and TRBJ1-1; D ambiguous. The CDR3 spans 16 residues. Trimming removed 6 bases from V and 1 base from J, with 18 bases in between. Germline assignment: CDR1 MDHEN and CDR2 SYDVKM. The full variable domain, completed using reference TRBV28 and TRBJ1-1, is DVKVTQSSRYLVKRTGEKVFLECVQDMDHENMFWYRQDPGLGLRLIYFSYDVKMKEKGDIPEGYSVSREKKERFSLILESASTNQTSMYLCASSSVGEAANTEAFFGQGTRLTVV.

This clonotype was seen only a few times. This chain uses TRBV6-5 with TRBJ2-5; maybe TRBD1 (6 bases). The germline V and J ends were trimmed by 6 bases and 4 bases, with 12 bases remaining between them. Germline V lookup: CDR1 MNHEY, CDR2 SVGAGI. There are 13 residues in the CDR3. The DNA of the CDR3 is TGTGCCAGCAGCCCGTTGGGGGCAGAGACCCAGTACTTC. Translated, it gives CASSPLGAETQYF.

Turning to this clonotype: A read error may explain this, as a much larger clone is one base away. It is likely a read error, because the conserved phenylalanine at the end of the CDR3 is missing. The rearrangement uses TRBV7-9 and TRBJ2-7, with 7 bases that match TRBD1. Losses at the gene ends were 1 base for V and 0 bases for J; bases not matched to a gene: 0. The CDR3 consists of 14 residues. Germline CDR1 and CDR2: SEHNR and FQNEAQ (reference sequence). CDR3 nucleotides: TGTGCCAGCAGCTTAGGGGACAGCTCCTACGAGCAGTACTCC. Its protein product is CASSLGDSSYEQYS.